These 26 T cell receptor beta chains came from one sample sequenced in a study of breast tumors, draining lymph nodes, adjacent tissues. The lymph nodes were axillary draining lymph nodes from breast cancer patients. TCRdb used MiXCR to reprocess the multiplex PCR reads, holding one entry per CDR3 protein. Of about 130,000 distinct CDR3 sequences detected, less than 25% appear once; the ten largest clones hold roughly 2.2%. The sample was axillary lymph node tissue. The receptors come from a female donor with breast cancer. Some clones in this sample may be carry-over from other donors' samples.

This clonotype was counted at least ten times. The V and J genes are TRBV7-9 and TRBJ2-5; TRBD2 matches 12 bases. J lost 4 bases, V lost 5 bases, and 5 bases had no gene match. Germline assignment: CDR1 SEHNR and CDR2 FQNEAQ (reference sequence). This CDR3 has 15 residues. The CDR3 sequence: CASSPGTSGRETQYF. The CDR3 DNA reads as TGTGCCAGCAGCCCCGGGACTAGCGGGCGAGAGACCCAGTACTTC.

The genes are TRBV12-3 or TRBV12-4 and TRBJ2-1, with D possibly being TRBD1 (5 bases). The germline V and J ends were trimmed by 3 bases and 1 base, with 16 bases remaining between them. The length of the CDR3 is 17 residues. CDR3 region: CASSLEHRRRSYNEQFF. In nucleotides, the CDR3 is TGTGCCAGCAGTTTGGAGCACAGGAGAAGATCCTACAATGAGCAGTTCTTC.

This clonotype came up many times. This sequence joins TRBV12-3 or TRBV12-4 and TRBJ2-1, with D perhaps TRBD2 (6 bases). The CDR3 covers 14 residues. Trimming removed 0 bases from V and 6 bases from J, with 9 bases in between. This CDR3 is CASSLAGGGNEQFF. In nucleotides, the CDR3 is TGTGCCAGCAGTTTAGCGGGAGGCGGCAATGAGCAGTTCTTC.

This clonotype was observed at least ten times. This chain links TRBV5-8 with TRBJ2-2; TRBD2 is a possible D gene (6 bases). The CDR3 totals 12 residues. Trimming took off 2 bases at V and 7 bases at J, with 6 bases between the two ends. Germline assignment: CDR1 SGHTS and CDR2 YDEGEE. As DNA, the CDR3 is TGTGCCAGCAGCTTCGGGAGCGGGGAGCTGTTTTTT. It translates to CASSFGSGELFF.

As to this clonotype: A much larger clone differs by one base, so this may be a read error. A read error is likely, as this CDR3 ends without the conserved phenylalanine or tryptophan. The rearrangement links TRBV6-5 to TRBJ1-2, with 7 positions matching TRBD1. CDR3 length: 16 residues. V shed 5 bases, J shed 4 bases, and the junction held 13 bases outside the gene matches. Germline V gives CDR1 MNHEY, CDR2 SVGAGI. CDR3: CASSRDPGQIIYGYTS. CDR3 bases: TGTGCCAGCAGTAGAGACCCGGGACAGATCATCTATGGCTACACCTCC.

Only a few counts were recorded for this clonotype. The V call is TRBV28, the J call TRBJ2-3, with D perhaps matching TRBD2 (5 bases). V lost 1 base, J lost 0 bases, and 11 bases lay in between. The V gene's germline CDR1 is MDHEN and CDR2 SYDVKM. CDR3 size: 16 residues. Written as DNA, the CDR3 is TGTGCCAGCAGTTTATCCAGCGGACTTAGCACAGATACGCAGTATTTT. Translated: CASSLSSGLSTDTQYF.

In this sample, this clonotype turned up many times. The rearrangement uses TRBV2 and TRBJ1-2; 8 bases align to TRBD1. V was clipped by 7 bases and J by 3 bases; unmatched bases: 4. CDR3 length equals 13 residues. Germline-derived CDR1 and CDR2 are SNHLY and FYNNEI. CDR3: CASKEQGDYGYTF. Written as DNA, the CDR3 is TGTGCCAGCAAAGAACAGGGGGACTATGGCTACACCTTC.

This clonotype was recorded many times. V usage is TRBV19 and J usage is TRBJ1-3; D possibly corresponds to TRBD1 (6 bases). This CDR3 spans 14 amino acids. CDR1 and CDR2 (germline): LNHDA, SQIVND (reference sequence). Trimming shortened V by 5 bases and J by 2 bases, and 10 bases separated the two germline ends. The CDR3 DNA sequence: TGTGCCAGTAGTGTACAGGGAGCTGGAAACACCATATATTTT. Protein product: CASSVQGAGNTIYF.

The sample holds many counts of this clonotype. The V call is TRBV12-3 or TRBV12-4, the J call TRBJ1-3, with 8 nucleotides matching TRBD1. The CDR3 contains 16 residues. The V segment lost 5 bases and the J segment 2 bases; nucleotides outside the gene matches: 8. The CDR3 region has the DNA TGTGCCAGCAGTCTCCCCCGGACAGGGACTGGAAACACCATATATTTT. Amino acid sequence: CASSLPRTGTGNTIYF.

This clonotype was observed at least ten times. This rearrangement joins TRBV7-2 to TRBJ1-5; D remains ambiguous. Germline V gives CDR1 SGHTA, CDR2 FQGNSA. This CDR3 is 13 amino acids long. The V gene lost 5 bases and the J gene lost 2 bases, with 7 bases spanning the gap. The DNA for the CDR3 is TGTGCCAGCAGCCCCATGGGCAATCAGCCCCAGCATTTT. Protein sequence: CASSPMGNQPQHF.

The chain recombines TRBV20-1 with TRBJ1-1; 10 bases are shared with TRBD1. Germline CDR1 is DFQATT and CDR2 is SNEGSKA (reference sequence). With V trimmed by 0 bases and J by 1 base, 5 bases remained unmatched. This CDR3 spans 16 amino acids. Here the CDR3 DNA reads TGCAGTGCTAGAGAGGACAGGGGGATGGGGAACACTGAAGCTTTCTTT. As protein: CSAREDRGMGNTEAFF.

Many counts were recorded for this clonotype. The rearrangement links TRBV3-1 to TRBJ2-7; tentatively, D is TRBD2 (9 bases). The CDR3 contains 17 residues. The germline V gene has CDR1 LGHDT and CDR2 YNNKEL (reference sequence). Deletions cut 0 bases from V and 7 bases from J, with 22 bases between. The CDR3 here is CASSQDRGLGTSHEQYF. The CDR3, as DNA: TGTGCCAGCAGCCAAGACAGGGGGCTTGGGACTAGCCATGAGCAGTACTTC.

This clonotype has only a few counts. The chain carries TRBV18 and TRBJ1-5; tentatively, D is TRBD1 (5 bases). This CDR3 has 17 residues. Trimming took 2 bases from V and 1 from J, leaving 15 bases between them. CDR1 and CDR2 (germline): KGHSH, LQKENI. This chain's CDR3 is CASSPGSGGTSNQPQHF. In DNA form, the CDR3 reads TGTGCCAGCTCACCAGGATCGGGGGGGACGAGCAATCAGCCCCAGCATTTT.

A few counts support this clonotype. This chain uses TRBV12-3 or TRBV12-4 with TRBJ2-4, with D unresolved. The CDR3 loop spans 13 amino acids. V shed 3 bases and J shed 5 bases, with 8 bases lying between them. CDR3 protein: CASSLWTENIQYF. Written as DNA, the CDR3 is TGTGCCAGCAGTTTGTGGACCGAAAACATTCAGTACTTC.

In this sample, this clonotype turned up many times. This chain uses TRBV6-1 with TRBJ2-7, with D unresolved. The CDR3 consists of 12 residues. V shed 8 bases and J shed 4 bases, with 12 bases lying between them. Per the germline V gene, CDR1 is MNHNS and CDR2 is SASEGT. Here the CDR3 reads CASHPVGYEQYF. The CDR3 coding sequence is TGTGCCAGCCACCCCGTTGGGTACGAGCAGTACTTC.

The gene calls are TRBV11-3 and TRBJ2-7; TRBD1 might be the D (5 bases). This CDR3 has 14 amino acids. Trimming removed 1 base from V and 8 bases from J, with 15 bases in between. The germline V gene has CDR1 SGHNT and CDR2 YENEEA. The CDR3 region has the DNA TGTGCCAGCAGCTTAGGACAGCCCGACGGCAAGCAGTACTTC. It codes for CASSLGQPDGKQYF. Full variable domain (missing parts from reference TRBV11-3 and TRBJ2-7): EAGVVQSPRYKIIEKKQPVAFWCNPISGHNTLYWYLQNLGQGPELLIRYENEEAVDDSQLPKDRFSAERLKGVDSTLKIQPAELGDSAVYLCASSLGQPDGKQYFGPGTRLTVT.

The chain is built from TRBV11-1 and TRBJ1-5, with unresolved D. V gave up 1 base and J gave up 0 bases, with 7 bases separating them. Germline CDR1 is SGHAT and CDR2 is FQDESV (reference sequence). The CDR3 is made up of 15 amino acids. The CDR3 protein is CASSLGAGSNQPQHF. The CDR3 nucleotides are TGTGCCAGCAGCTTAGGCGCGGGTAGCAATCAGCCCCAGCATTTT.

This clonotype was counted between two and nine times. The chain has TRBV19 and TRBJ1-2, with TRBD1 identical over 9 bases. V was pared by 7 bases and J by 1 base, with 4 bases of the junction left unmatched. Per germline, CDR1 LNHDA and CDR2 SQIVND (reference sequence). This CDR3 contains 14 residues. CDR3 in DNA: TGTGCCAGTACCCCGACAGGGGGTAACTATGGCTACACCTTC. It encodes CASTPTGGNYGYTF.

Many counts were recorded for this clonotype. The genes are TRBV6-5 and TRBJ2-7; D possibly corresponds to TRBD1 (5 bases). Trimming pared 8 bases from V and 5 bases from J, leaving 16 bases between. The CDR3 consists of 13 residues. Germline loops: CDR1 MNHEY, CDR2 SVGAGI. CDR3 coding DNA: TGTGCCAGCCGGCAGGGCATCTCGGACGAGCAGTACTTC. It specifies CASRQGISDEQYF.

Ten or more counts support this clonotype. The rearrangement joins TRBV5-6 to TRBJ2-7; the D gene is possibly TRBD1 (6 bases). This CDR3 is 16 amino acids long. CDR1 and CDR2 from the germline V gene are SGHDT and YYEEEE. V shed 4 bases and J shed 3 bases, with 20 bases lying between them. This CDR3 is CASSLWAGERGYEQYF. The CDR3 region has the DNA TGTGCCAGCAGCCTGTGGGCAGGGGAAAGGGGCTACGAGCAGTACTTC.

This clonotype has a count of ten or more. The chain uses TRBV28 and TRBJ1-2, with D uncertain. V was cut by 6 bases and J by 4 bases, with 6 bases left in between. CDR1 MDHEN and CDR2 SYDVKM come from the germline V gene. CDR3 length: 11 amino acids. The chain's CDR3 is CASRVTYGYTF. DNA of the CDR3: TGTGCCAGCAGGGTTACCTATGGCTACACCTTC.

Comments on this clonotype: It may be a read error: a sequence one base away is much more abundant. The rearrangement links TRBV19 to TRBJ1-4; D call uncertain. Per germline, CDR1 LNHDA and CDR2 SQIVND (reference sequence). The CDR3 is 11 amino acids. The chain's CDR3 is CACMEDEKRFF. CDR3 DNA: TGTGCTTGTATGGAGGATGAAAAACGGTTTTTT.

This clonotype was seen ten or more times. The V call is TRBV7-9, the J call TRBJ2-1; D not certain. From germline, CDR1 is SEHNR and CDR2 FQNEAQ (reference sequence). The CDR3 loop spans 14 amino acids. Trimming cost V 4 bases and J 7 bases, with 14 bases left between them. As DNA, the CDR3 is TGTGCCAGCAGCTCCCGGAGCCCTGGGAATGAGCAGTTCTTC. Residues: CASSSRSPGNEQFF. The complete variable domain, with remaining parts taken from reference TRBV7-9 and TRBJ2-1, reads DTGVSQNPRHKITKRGQNVTFRCDPISEHNRLYWYRQTLGQGPEFLTYFQNEAQLEKSRLLSDRFSAERPKGSFSTLEIQRTEQGDSAMYLCASSSRSPGNEQFFGPGTRLTVL.

This clonotype was recorded many times. The chain couples TRBV3-1 to TRBJ1-5; 9 bases line up with TRBD1. The CDR3 has 15 residues. Losses at the gene ends were 1 base for V and 2 bases for J; bases not matched to a gene: 0. The germline CDR1 and CDR2 sequences are LGHDT and YNNKEL (reference sequence). In DNA, the CDR3 is TGTGCCAGCAGCCAAGGGACAGGGGGCAATCAGCCCCAGCATTTT. This translates into CASSQGTGGNQPQHF.

On this clonotype: This may arise from a read error, as a much more abundant clone is one base away. CDR3 amino acids: CASTEVDTGELFF. Written as DNA, the CDR3 is TGTGCCAGTACGGAAGTGGACACCGGGGAGCTGTTTTTT. The rearrangement links TRBV19 to TRBJ2-2; no reliable D call. This CDR3 is built from 13 residues. CDR1 LNHDA and CDR2 SQIVND come from the germline V gene (reference sequence). The germline V and J ends were trimmed by 7 bases and 3 bases, with 9 bases remaining between them.

There are many counts of this clonotype. The chain carries TRBV13 and TRBJ2-7, with 8 bases identical to TRBD2. In germline, CDR1 is PRHDT, CDR2 FYEKMQ (reference sequence). Losses at the gene ends were 4 bases for V and 0 bases for J; bases not matched to a gene: 2. The CDR3 spans 14 residues. The CDR3 DNA sequence: TGTGCCAGCAGCTCGGGGGGGAGCTCCTACGAGCAGTACTTC. Translated, it gives CASSSGGSSYEQYF.